This TCR beta chain is drawn from a study of T-cell reconstitution after alpha-beta-depleted transplantation in children listed by TCRdb under 2016. Background for the entire study: T-cell immune reconstitution after TCRalphabeta/CD19-depleted allogeneic hematopoietic cell transplantation in children was quantitatively tracked in the study by means of TCR repertoire profiling.

Only a few counts were recorded for this clonotype. There is no known antigen for this receptor. No base quality values were provided; no much bigger clone lies one nucleotide off. The library was produced with PCR. The instrument given in TCRdb is Illumina HiSeq 2500. Molecular barcoding was employed in the preparation of TCR libraries, with unique molecular identifiers being used to normalize TCRbeta repertoire quantification. Clones were called with MiXCR by TCRdb after fastp trimmed the public reads at Q25, and only in-frame beta chains were retained. Every CDR3 protein is listed once, alongside the most common genes and DNA of its rows. This sample holds approximately 490,000 distinct CDR3 sequences; roughly an eighth were observed only once. Around 5.8% of the sample goes to the ten largest clones. The germline V gene gives CDR1 as MNHEY and CDR2 as SVGEGT. V is pared back by 6 bases and J by 2 bases, with 14 bases lying between the germline termini. Measured from the cysteine to the phenylalanine, the CDR3 is 15 residues long. Only CDR3 DNA is held: 45 bases, read in frame from base 1.

This TCR was recovered from a human donor who donated a stem cell graft to a child with combined immunodeficiency. The chain employs TRBV6-2 or TRBV6-3 and TRBJ2-1; TRBD2 is a weak D gene call, 6 bases matching. Here the sequenced sample was PBMCs from the stem cell graft donor, taken from the stem cell graft. The nucleotide sequence is given as TGTGCCAGCAGAGGACGGGACTCTGCCTACAATGAGCAGTTCTTC. Translated, it reads CASRGRDSAYNEQFF.